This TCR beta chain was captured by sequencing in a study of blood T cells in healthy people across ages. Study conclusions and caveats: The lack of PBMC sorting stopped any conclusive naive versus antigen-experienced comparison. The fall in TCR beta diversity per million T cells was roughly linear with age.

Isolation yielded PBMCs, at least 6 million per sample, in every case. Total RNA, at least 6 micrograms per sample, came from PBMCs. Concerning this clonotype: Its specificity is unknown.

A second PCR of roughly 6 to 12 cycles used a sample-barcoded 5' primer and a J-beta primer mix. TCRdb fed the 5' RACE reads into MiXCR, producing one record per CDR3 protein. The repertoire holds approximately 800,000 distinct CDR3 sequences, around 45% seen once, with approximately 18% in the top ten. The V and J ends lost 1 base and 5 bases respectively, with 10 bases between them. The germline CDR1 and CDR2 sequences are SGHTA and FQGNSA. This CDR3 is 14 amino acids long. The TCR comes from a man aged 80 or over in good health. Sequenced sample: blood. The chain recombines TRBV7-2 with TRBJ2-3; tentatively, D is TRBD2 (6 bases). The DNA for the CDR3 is TGTGCCAGCAGCTTAGTTGGCGGGGTAGATACGCAGTATTTT. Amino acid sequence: CASSLVGGVDTQYF.